The 14 T cell receptor beta chains presented below share a single source sample, sequenced in a study of pediatric ulcerative colitis. The rectum was sampled with one to two pinch biopsies at colonoscopy. Assay used: immunoSEQ multiplex PCR; TCRdb lists only in-frame clones, some missing. The sample holds about 16,000 clones, 70% to 85% seen once. The material sequenced was gut tissue. Every receptor here comes from a boy aged 10-17 years with moderate ulcerative colitis.

The genes are TRBV19 and TRBJ1-5; the match to TRBD1 covers 7 bases. V shed 5 bases and J 3 bases; nucleotides not matched to a gene: 4. CDR1 is LNHDA, CDR2 SQIVND, per germline (reference sequence). The CDR3 runs to 14 residues. CDR3: CASSPQGTNQPQHF. The CDR3 nucleotides are TGTGCCAGTAGTCCACAGGGGACCAATCAGCCCCAGCATTTT.

This clone was counted a single time. The chain links TRBV13 to TRBJ2-2; D call uncertain. CDR3 length equals 16 residues. V lost 1 base and J lost 1, with 10 bases in between. CDR1 and CDR2 from the germline V gene are PRHDT and FYEKMQ (reference sequence). For the CDR3, the DNA is TGTGCCAGCAGCTTAGACGGCAGGAAGAACACCGGGGAGCTGTTTTTT. Encoded protein: CASSLDGRKNTGELFF.

This clone appeared a few times. The chain links TRBV28 to TRBJ1-4; maybe TRBD1 (6 bases). Germline loops: CDR1 MDHEN, CDR2 SYDVKM. The CDR3 sequence is 15 residues long. V lost 6 bases, J lost 4 bases, and 15 bases lay in between. DNA for the CDR3: TGTGCCAGCAGGCCCCAGGACAGTCATAATGAAAAACTGTTTTTT. Its protein product is CASRPQDSHNEKLFF.

This chain joins TRBV6-4 and TRBJ1-2; TRBD1 agrees at 7 bases. The CDR3 spans 11 residues. The J segment lost 8 bases and the V segment lost 4 bases, leaving 1 base of the junction unmatched. Looked up from germline, CDR1 is MRHNA and CDR2 is SNTAGT. The CDR3 DNA follows: TGTGCCAGCAGTGGAGGGGGCGGCTACACCTTC. Protein sequence: CASSGGGGYTF.

V gene TRBV18 combines with J gene TRBJ2-6; D may correspond to TRBD1 or TRBD2 (6 bases each). The CDR3 has 16 residues. From germline, CDR1 is KGHSH and CDR2 LQKENI. V lost 3 bases and J 4 bases, leaving 13 bases between the germline ends. The CDR3 is CASSPSGAPGANVLTF. The CDR3 coding sequence is TGTGCCAGCTCACCTTCGGGGGCGCCGGGGGCCAACGTCCTGACTTTC.

The chain combines TRBV19 with TRBJ1-2, with 8 bases that match TRBD1. V shed 5 bases, J shed 4 bases, and the junction held 9 bases outside the gene matches. Germline CDR1 LNHDA, CDR2 SQIVND (reference sequence). The CDR3 spans 15 residues. Written as DNA, the CDR3 is TGTGCCAGTAGTCAACCGGGACAGGTCGCCTATGGCTACACCTTC. Translating it yields CASSQPGQVAYGYTF.

This clone was observed a few times. The chain has TRBV7-8 and TRBJ1-1; D is uncertain. The CDR3 consists of 16 residues. V dropped 1 base and J dropped 0 bases, with 12 bases sitting between them. In germline, CDR1 is SGHVS, CDR2 FQNEAQ. CDR3 sequence (DNA): TGTGCCAGCAGCTTAGTGGTAGACAAGTTGAACACTGAAGCTTTCTTT. It encodes CASSLVVDKLNTEAFF.

The chain carries TRBV27 and TRBJ1-5; D is possibly TRBD1 (6 bases). The V end lost 1 base, the J end lost 0 bases, and 10 bases lay between the germline ends. CDR3 size: 16 residues. Germline CDR1 is MNHEY and CDR2 is SMNVEV (reference sequence). The CDR3 protein is CASSLFGGSSNQPQHF. CDR3 sequence (DNA): TGTGCCAGCAGTTTATTCGGGGGCTCTAGCAATCAGCCCCAGCATTTT.

The chain joins TRBV10-3 to TRBJ2-1; perhaps TRBD2 as D (10 bases). Germline V gene sequence: CDR1 ENHRY, CDR2 SYGVKD. Trimming cost V 3 bases and J 0 bases, with 30 bases left between them. The CDR3 contains 22 residues. The CDR3 DNA is TGTGCCATCAGTGACATGGGACAGGGAACTAGCGGGGTCCCGGGCTCCTACAATGAGCAGTTCTTC. Its translation is CAISDMGQGTSGVPGSYNEQFF.

This chain uses TRBV19 with TRBJ1-1, with D possibly TRBD1 on 5 matching bases. The V gene's germline CDR1 is LNHDA and CDR2 SQIVND (reference sequence). This CDR3 region has 15 residues. V was cut by 6 bases and J by 3 bases, with 17 bases left in between. CDR3 protein: CASSRRAGTDTEAFF. DNA for the CDR3: TGTGCCAGTAGCCGACGGGCAGGGACCGACACTGAAGCTTTCTTT.

DNA of the CDR3: TGTGCCAGCAGTTACTCTGCGGGGGGCGCGAAAGAGCAGTACTTC. Translation: CASSYSAGGAKEQYF. This chain links TRBV6-6 with TRBJ2-7, with 8 positions matching TRBD2. The CDR3 consists of 15 residues. V was clipped by 0 bases and J by 7 bases; unmatched bases: 8. Germline CDR1 reads MNHNY; CDR2 reads SVGAGI (reference sequence).

The V gene is TRBV5-6, the J gene TRBJ1-5; the D gene is possibly TRBD1 (6 bases). The V end lost 4 bases, the J end lost 0 bases, and 8 bases lay between the germline ends. The germline CDR1 and CDR2 sequences are SGHDT and YYEEEE. This CDR3 is built from 14 residues. The CDR3 protein is CASSRTASNQPQHF. CDR3 sequence (DNA): TGTGCCAGCAGCCGGACAGCTAGCAATCAGCCCCAGCATTTT.

The gene calls are TRBV18 and TRBJ1-2; D not certain. Germline loops: CDR1 KGHSH, CDR2 LQKENI. V was cut by 3 bases and J by 4 bases, with 15 bases left in between. The CDR3 runs 15 residues. The CDR3 DNA sequence: TGTGCCAGCTCACCGATTGAAGAGACCCTCTATGGCTACACCTTC. Residues: CASSPIEETLYGYTF. The complete variable domain, with remaining parts taken from reference TRBV18 and TRBJ1-2, reads NAGVMQNPRHLVRRRGQEARLRCSPMKGHSHVYWYRQLPEEGLKFMVYLQKENIIDESGMPKERFSAEFPKEGPSILRIQQVVRGDSAAYFCASSPIEETLYGYTFGSGTRLTVV.

Remarks on this clone: The same CDR3 also results from other DNA sequences found in this sample. This chain links TRBV9 with TRBJ2-7, with 11 bases lining up with TRBD1. V was pared by 4 bases and J by 2 bases, with 2 bases of the junction left unmatched. The CDR3 spans 14 residues. Per germline, CDR1 SGDLS and CDR2 YYNGEE. CDR3 DNA sequence: TGTGCCAGCAGCCCGGGACAGGGGGCCTACGAGCAGTACTTC. It yields the protein CASSPGQGAYEQYF.